This TCR beta chain was recovered during a study of blood T cell repertoires in COVID-19. Overall study: There were acute and convalescent COVID-19 samples, and they came from the United States, Italy and Spain.

Assay: immunoSEQ multiplex PCR; the TCRdb copy retains only in-frame clones and omits some. The table has about 400,000 clones, 80% to 90% seen once; the top ten hold roughly 1.9%. CDR3 length: 16 residues. Germline CDR1 is LNHNV and CDR2 is YYDKDF (reference sequence). Trimming shortened V by 0 bases and J by 2 bases, and 11 bases separated the two germline ends. The chain joins TRBV15 to TRBJ2-1, with D maybe TRBD2 (5 bases). What was sequenced was PBMCs or T cells enriched from blood (not recorded which). The TCR was taken from a man in his forties or fifties in a cohort exposed to, infected with or recovered from COVID-19 (not recorded which). The CDR3 coding sequence is TGTGCCACCAGCAGAGACTTGAGCGGAGCCTACAATGAGCAGTTCTTC. It encodes CATSRDLSGAYNEQFF.